This TCR beta chain was found in a study of blood T cell repertoires in COVID-19. As for the study in general: Sites across the United States, Italy and Spain contributed samples from acute and convalescent COVID-19. The cDNA or gDNA used as material had been derived from T cells, B-cell-depleted T cells, or PBMCs.

Sequenced by immunoSEQ multiplex PCR; TCRdb stores in-frame clones only, minus some. The sample holds 150,000 or so clones, 70% to 90% seen once. The CDR3 runs 17 residues. The germline CDR1 and CDR2 sequences are SGHTA and FQGTGA. The V segment lost 6 bases and the J segment 6 bases; nucleotides outside the gene matches: 13. Participant-given clinical history determined each cohort assignment. Either two negative PCRs, clearance, or symptom resolution qualified Cohort 3 donors as recovered. This receptor was taken from a man aged 35 to 55 who had recovered from COVID-19. This chain connects TRBV7-3 to TRBJ2-4; TRBD1 aligns across 11 bases. The sequenced material came from PBMCs or T cells enriched from blood (not recorded which). For the CDR3, the DNA is TGTGCCAGCAGACCTTCGGACAGGGGGCTACGCGCAAACATTCAGTACTTC. Its translation is CASRPSDRGLRANIQYF.